A selection of T cell receptor beta chains follows, all from one sample in a study of blood T cell repertoires in COVID-19. Produced via immunoSEQ multiplex PCR; TCRdb's table is partial and in-frame only. The table records 230,000 or so clones, under 90% of them present only once. The sequencing sample was made of peripheral blood. Receptors originate from a man aged 30 to 39 with active or convalescent COVID-19. The CDR3 runs from the conserved cysteine through the conserved F or W. A D gene is named only where the DNA matches it firmly. Part of the rows lack a size; the others show once, few, many or a class for expanded clones.

CDR3	DNA	size	J	V	D
CASSYRGGNTEAFF	TGTGCCAGCAGCTATAGGGGGGGGAACACTGAAGCTTTCTTT	NA	TRBJ1-1	TRBV7-2	NA
CASTFFGGSASGGYTF	TGTGCCAGCACTTTCTTCGGGGGTTCTGCCTCGGGTGGCTACACCTTC	NA	TRBJ1-2	TRBV28	NA
CASSQDSRGEKLFF	TGCGCCAGCAGCCAAGATTCTCGGGGGGAAAAACTGTTTTTT	NA	TRBJ1-4	TRBV4-3	NA
CASSLGQDYNSPLHF	TGTGCCAGCAGCTTAGGACAGGACTATAATTCACCCCTCCACTTT	NA	TRBJ1-6	TRBV7-2	NA
CASREGDTGELFF	TGCGCCAGCAGGGAGGGTGACACCGGGGAGCTGTTTTTT	once	TRBJ2-2	TRBV5-1	NA
CSASRRAGGTGELFF	TGCAGTGCTAGTAGGCGGGCCGGGGGCACCGGGGAGCTGTTTTTT	NA	TRBJ2-2	TRBV20-1	NA
CASSVIRGNEQFF	TGTGCCAGCAGCGTGATAAGGGGCAATGAGCAGTTCTTC	NA	TRBJ2-1	TRBV5-4	NA
CASSLYGARSVGEQFF	TGTGCCAGCAGTTTATATGGGGCGAGGAGTGTGGGTGAGCAGTTCTTC	NA	TRBJ2-1	TRBV27	NA
CASSQEARRAPTYEQYF	TGTGCCAGCAGCCAAGAGGCGCGCAGAGCGCCAACCTACGAGCAGTACTTC	NA	TRBJ2-7	TRBV3-1/TRBV3-2	NA
CASNSSGRSGYTF	TGTGCCAGCAACTCCTCTGGGCGCAGTGGCTACACCTTC	NA	TRBJ1-2	TRBV27	NA
CASSSFRVKTRGKSTGELFF	TGTGCCAGCAGTTCCTTCAGGGTTAAGACACGGGGGAAGTCCACCGGGGAGCTGTTTTTT	NA	TRBJ2-2	TRBV27	NA
CASTTGGYGYTF	TGTGCCAGCACCACGGGGGGGTATGGCTACACCTTC	few	TRBJ1-2	TRBV6-5	NA
CASSFTGMSTDTQYF	TGTGCCAGCAGCTTCACAGGGATGAGCACAGATACGCAGTATTTT	NA	TRBJ2-3	TRBV7-8	NA
CASSLFHSRGSSYGYTF	TGTGCCAGCAGTTTATTCCACTCCAGGGGGAGTAGCTATGGCTACACCTTC	NA	TRBJ1-2	TRBV28	TRBD1
CATQTGSSSGNTIYF	TGTGCCACTCAAACCGGGTCGAGCTCTGGAAACACCATATATTTT	NA	TRBJ1-3	TRBV6-5	NA
CASSQDGAGPGNEQFF	TGTGCCAGCAGCCAAGATGGGGCGGGGCCGGGGAATGAGCAGTTCTTC	NA	TRBJ2-1	TRBV4-2	NA
CASRGPYEQYF	TGTGCCAGCAGGGGCCCCTACGAGCAGTACTTC	NA	TRBJ2-7	TRBV27	NA
CASRLEGQSSYNSPLHF	TGTGCAAGTCGCTTAGAAGGACAGAGCTCCTATAATTCACCCCTCCACTTT	NA	TRBJ1-6	TRBV12-2	NA
CASSQRTITEAFF	TGTGCCAGCAGCCAAAGGACAATCACTGAAGCTTTCTTT	NA	TRBJ1-1	TRBV3-1/TRBV3-2	NA
CASSQKRQSYTEAFF	TGTGCCAGCAGTCAAAAAAGACAGTCTTACACTGAAGCTTTCTTT	NA	TRBJ1-1	TRBV6-5	NA